This T cell receptor beta chain was observed in a study of Graves' ophthalmopathy and Graves' hyperthyroidism. Amplification of the TCR beta CDR3 regions used RNA transcripts (as template). In the first round, RT-PCR was carried out with HTBI primers, and a multiplex PCR formed the second round. TCRdb fed the multiplex PCR reads into MiXCR, producing one record per CDR3 protein. The table has 600,000 to 650,000 distinct CDR3 sequences, approximately 21% seen once. This clonotype was seen at least ten times. The specimen was peripheral blood. The sequence came from a woman between 18 and 29 years old with stable Graves' hyperthyroidism. Some clones in this sample may be carry-over from other donors' samples.

The CDR3 reads CASSYAELTEAFF. CDR3 sequence (DNA): TGTGCCAGCAGTTATGCAGAACTCACTGAAGCTTTCTTT. The rearrangement uses TRBV6-5 and TRBJ1-1; D is ambiguous. The CDR3 is 13 residues long. Germline assignment: CDR1 MNHEY and CDR2 SVGAGI. The ends were cut back, 3 bases at V and 4 bases at J, with 9 bases in the middle.